This is a list of T cell receptor beta chains from one sample in a study of technical replicates of blood from several donors. The assay was immunoSEQ multiplex PCR, and TCRdb's table has in-frame clones only and misses some. The table lists about 34,000 clones, approximately 94% of them singletons. Sequenced sample: PBMCs. Receptors were obtained from a human donor in good health. Some clones in this sample may be carry-over from other donors' samples. CDR3s include the opening cysteine and the closing phenylalanine or tryptophan. A D gene is named only where the DNA matches it firmly. The size field is filled for only some rows; it gives once, few, many or a size class.

V gene: TRBV6-5
J gene: TRBJ1-6
clone size: .
D gene: TRBD1
CDR3 protein: CASSATGGLPLHF
CDR3 DNA: TGTGCCAGCAGCGCAACAGGGGGGCTTCCCCTCCACTTT

V gene: TRBV9
J gene: TRBJ2-2
clone size: .
D gene: .
CDR3 protein: CASSVVGGLVGGELFF
CDR3 DNA: TGTGCCAGCAGCGTAGTTGGAGGGCTAGTGGGCGGGGAGCTGTTTTTT

V gene: TRBV7-9
J gene: TRBJ1-3
clone size: .
D gene: TRBD1
CDR3 protein: CASSLVAGQGIGNTIYF
CDR3 DNA: TGTGCCAGCAGCTTAGTAGCGGGACAGGGAATAGGAAACACCATATATTTT

V gene: TRBV2
J gene: TRBJ2-2
clone size: .
D gene: TRBD2
CDR3 protein: CASNGSPSGGTGELFF
CDR3 DNA: TGTGCCAGCAACGGGAGTCCTAGCGGGGGAACCGGGGAGCTGTTTTTT

V gene: TRBV4-3
J gene: TRBJ2-7
clone size: .
D gene: TRBD1
CDR3 protein: CASSQVIASGGSEQYF
CDR3 DNA: TGCGCCAGCAGCCAGGTCATCGCGTCAGGGGGCTCGGAGCAGTACTTC

V gene: TRBV6-5
J gene: TRBJ2-7
clone size: .
D gene: .
CDR3 protein: CASRSAYEQYF
CDR3 DNA: TGTGCCAGCAGGTCAGCCTACGAGCAGTACTTC

V gene: TRBV6-4
J gene: TRBJ2-1
clone size: .
D gene: .
CDR3 protein: CASSARTDLDEQFF
CDR3 DNA: TGTGCCAGCAGTGCCCGCACGGACTTGGATGAGCAGTTCTTC

V gene: TRBV6-9
J gene: TRBJ1-2
clone size: once
D gene: TRBD1
CDR3 protein: CASSSQGARGYTF
CDR3 DNA: TGTGCCAGCAGTTCTCAGGGGGCGCGTGGCTACACCTTC

V gene: TRBV7-9
J gene: TRBJ1-2
clone size: .
D gene: TRBD1
CDR3 protein: CASSSVDRAYGYTF
CDR3 DNA: TGTGCCAGCAGCTCCGTGGACAGGGCCTATGGCTACACCTTC

V gene: TRBV7-6
J gene: TRBJ2-2
clone size: .
D gene: TRBD1
CDR3 protein: CASSTDRGWSNTGELFF
CDR3 DNA: TGTGCCAGCAGCACGGACAGGGGGTGGTCGAACACCGGGGAGCTGTTTTTT

V gene: TRBV27
J gene: TRBJ2-7
clone size: .
D gene: TRBD1
CDR3 protein: CASSPVGQSTSYEQYF
CDR3 DNA: TGTGCCAGCAGTCCCGTGGGACAGTCTACCTCCTACGAGCAGTACTTC

V gene: TRBV7-6
J gene: TRBJ2-3
clone size: .
D gene: .
CDR3 protein: CASSWNSGGTSTDTQYF
CDR3 DNA: TGTGCCAGCAGCTGGAACTCCGGGGGTACTAGCACAGATACGCAGTATTTT

V gene: TRBV7-9
J gene: TRBJ2-1
clone size: .
D gene: .
CDR3 protein: CASSVQGSSYNEQFF
CDR3 DNA: TGTGCCAGCAGCGTCCAAGGGAGCTCCTACAATGAGCAGTTCTTC

V gene: TRBV6-5
J gene: TRBJ1-2
clone size: few
D gene: TRBD1
CDR3 protein: CASRSRTGDGYTF
CDR3 DNA: TGTGCCAGCAGATCCCGGACAGGCGATGGCTACACCTTC

V gene: TRBV29-1
J gene: TRBJ2-4
clone size: .
D gene: .
CDR3 protein: CSVGRREGIQYF
CDR3 DNA: TGCAGCGTGGGGAGGAGGGAAGGCATTCAGTACTTC

V gene: TRBV6-1
J gene: TRBJ1-2
clone size: .
D gene: TRBD1
CDR3 protein: CASSSLGTGAYGYTF
CDR3 DNA: TGTGCCAGCAGTTCCTTGGGGACAGGGGCCTATGGCTACACCTTC

V gene: TRBV30
J gene: TRBJ1-2
clone size: .
D gene: TRBD1
CDR3 protein: CAWSARDRSRRGYTF
CDR3 DNA: TGTGCCTGGAGTGCCAGGGACAGAAGTCGAAGGGGCTACACCTTC

V gene: TRBV6-1
J gene: TRBJ2-7
clone size: .
D gene: TRBD2
CDR3 protein: CASSESGTSGSYEQYF
CDR3 DNA: TGTGCCAGCAGTGAATCGGGAACTAGCGGGAGTTACGAGCAGTACTTC

V gene: TRBV7-7
J gene: TRBJ2-2
clone size: .
D gene: TRBD2
CDR3 protein: CASSLGREGTGELFF
CDR3 DNA: TGTGCCAGCAGCTTAGGGCGGGAGGGAACCGGGGAGCTGTTTTTT

V gene: TRBV5-1
J gene: TRBJ2-1
clone size: .
D gene: TRBD2
CDR3 protein: CASSSYGGGSYNEQFF
CDR3 DNA: TGCGCCAGCAGCTCTTATGGCGGGGGTTCCTACAATGAGCAGTTCTTC

V gene: TRBV27
J gene: TRBJ2-7
clone size: .
D gene: TRBD1
CDR3 protein: CASGLGGQAYEQYF
CDR3 DNA: TGTGCCAGCGGCCTAGGAGGACAGGCCTACGAGCAGTACTTC

V gene: TRBV9
J gene: TRBJ1-5
clone size: few
D gene: .
CDR3 protein: CASSVGVNDQPQHF
CDR3 DNA: TGTGCCAGCAGCGTAGGAGTTAACGATCAGCCCCAGCATTTT

V gene: TRBV4-3
J gene: TRBJ2-7
clone size: .
D gene: TRBD2
CDR3 protein: CASSRTSGGSYEQYF
CDR3 DNA: TGCGCCAGCAGCCGGACTAGCGGGGGCTCCTACGAGCAGTACTTC

V gene: TRBV6-4
J gene: TRBJ2-3
clone size: .
D gene: TRBD2
CDR3 protein: CASSKERGDTDTQYF
CDR3 DNA: TGTGCCAGCAGTAAGGAGCGGGGAGACACAGATACGCAGTATTTT

V gene: TRBV2
J gene: TRBJ1-3
clone size: .
D gene: TRBD1
CDR3 protein: CASSDSRTGGNTIYF
CDR3 DNA: TGTGCCAGCAGTGATTCGAGGACAGGGGGAAACACCATATATTTT

V gene: TRBV7-9
J gene: TRBJ1-1
clone size: .
D gene: .
CDR3 protein: CASSPGRNTEAFF
CDR3 DNA: TGTGCCAGCAGCCCAGGGCGGAACACTGAAGCTTTCTTT

V gene: TRBV30
J gene: TRBJ1-1
clone size: .
D gene: .
CDR3 protein: CAWSVGQNTEAFF
CDR3 DNA: TGTGCCTGGAGCGTGGGACAGAACACTGAAGCTTTCTTT

V gene: TRBV9
J gene: TRBJ2-1
clone size: .
D gene: TRBD2
CDR3 protein: CASSVVAGADGEQFF
CDR3 DNA: TGTGCCAGCAGCGTAGTAGCGGGCGCTGATGGTGAGCAGTTCTTC

V gene: TRBV12-5
J gene: TRBJ2-2
clone size: .
D gene: .
CDR3 protein: CASGLPRSLTAPGELFF
CDR3 DNA: TGTGCTAGTGGTTTGCCTCGCAGTCTTACAGCCCCCGGGGAGCTGTTTTTT

V gene: TRBV7-9
J gene: TRBJ2-7
clone size: .
D gene: .
CDR3 protein: CASSLAGSPAPGTYEQYF
CDR3 DNA: TGTGCCAGCAGCCTGGCGGGGTCCCCCGCACCCGGTACCTACGAGCAGTACTTC

V gene: TRBV7-8
J gene: TRBJ2-7
clone size: .
D gene: TRBD2
CDR3 protein: CASSWSRAGAGEQYF
CDR3 DNA: TGTGCCAGCAGCTGGTCTAGAGCGGGAGCAGGCGAGCAGTACTTC

V gene: TRBV4-1
J gene: TRBJ1-5
clone size: medium-sized
D gene: .
CDR3 protein: CASSQGVRIGDNQPQHF
CDR3 DNA: TGCGCCAGCAGCCAAGGGGTTCGGATCGGGGACAATCAGCCCCAGCATTTT

V gene: TRBV5-4
J gene: TRBJ1-1
clone size: .
D gene: TRBD1
CDR3 protein: CASRPGGRTEAFF
CDR3 DNA: TGTGCCAGCAGACCAGGGGGAAGGACTGAAGCTTTCTTT

V gene: TRBV18
J gene: TRBJ1-1
clone size: once
D gene: .
CDR3 protein: CASSDTNTEAFF
CDR3 DNA: TGTGCCAGCTCAGACACGAACACTGAAGCTTTCTTT

V gene: TRBV6-6
J gene: TRBJ1-2
clone size: .
D gene: .
CDR3 protein: CASGAQRGYTF
CDR3 DNA: TGTGCCAGCGGGGCTCAACGGGGCTACACCTTC

V gene: TRBV1
J gene: TRBJ2-2
clone size: .
D gene: .
CDR3 protein: CTSSQTGFTGELFF
CDR3 DNA: TGCACCAGCAGCCAGACAGGGTTTACCGGGGAGCTGTTTTTT

V gene: TRBV29-1
J gene: TRBJ2-3
clone size: .
D gene: TRBD2
CDR3 protein: CSISGLAGGNPSTDTQYF
CDR3 DNA: TGCAGCATCTCGGGACTAGCGGGAGGTAACCCTAGCACAGATACGCAGTATTTT